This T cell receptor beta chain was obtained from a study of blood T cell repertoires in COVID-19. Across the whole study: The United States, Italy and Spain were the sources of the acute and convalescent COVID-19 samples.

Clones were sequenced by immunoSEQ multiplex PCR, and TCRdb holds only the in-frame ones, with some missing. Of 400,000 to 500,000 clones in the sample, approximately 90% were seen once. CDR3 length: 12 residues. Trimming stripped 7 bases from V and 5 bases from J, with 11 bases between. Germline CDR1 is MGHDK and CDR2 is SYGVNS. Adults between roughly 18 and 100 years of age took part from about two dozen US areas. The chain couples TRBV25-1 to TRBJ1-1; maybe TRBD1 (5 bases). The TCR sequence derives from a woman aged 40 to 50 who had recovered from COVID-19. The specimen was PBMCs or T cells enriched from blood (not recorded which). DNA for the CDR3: TGTGCCAGCATGGGGCGATGGACTGAAGCTTTCTTT. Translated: CASMGRWTEAFF. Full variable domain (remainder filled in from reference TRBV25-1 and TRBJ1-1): EADIYQTPRYLVIGTGKKITLECSQTMGHDKMYWYQQDPGMELHLIHYSYGVNSTEKGDLSSESTVSRIRTEHFPLTLESARPSHTSQYLCASMGRWTEAFFGQGTRLTVV.